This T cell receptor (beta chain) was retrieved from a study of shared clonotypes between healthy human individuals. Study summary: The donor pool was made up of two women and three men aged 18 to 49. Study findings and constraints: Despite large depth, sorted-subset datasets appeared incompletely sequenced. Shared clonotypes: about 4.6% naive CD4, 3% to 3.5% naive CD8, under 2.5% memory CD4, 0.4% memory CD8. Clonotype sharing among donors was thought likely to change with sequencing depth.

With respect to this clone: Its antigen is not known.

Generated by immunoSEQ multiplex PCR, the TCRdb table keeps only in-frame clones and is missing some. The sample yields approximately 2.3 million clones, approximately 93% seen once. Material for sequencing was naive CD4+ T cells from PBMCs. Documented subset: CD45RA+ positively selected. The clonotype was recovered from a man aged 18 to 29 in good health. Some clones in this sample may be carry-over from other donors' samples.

CDR3 sequence (DNA): TGTGCCAGCAGCTTAGTTGAACTAGGGGAGACCCAGTACTTC. Translating it yields CASSLVELGETQYF. The rearrangement uses TRBV7-8 and TRBJ2-5, with D possibly TRBD2 on 5 matching bases. This CDR3 region has 14 residues. With 1 base removed from V and 5 bases from J, the gap between germline ends came to 11 bases. Germline V lookup: CDR1 SGHVS, CDR2 FQNEAQ.